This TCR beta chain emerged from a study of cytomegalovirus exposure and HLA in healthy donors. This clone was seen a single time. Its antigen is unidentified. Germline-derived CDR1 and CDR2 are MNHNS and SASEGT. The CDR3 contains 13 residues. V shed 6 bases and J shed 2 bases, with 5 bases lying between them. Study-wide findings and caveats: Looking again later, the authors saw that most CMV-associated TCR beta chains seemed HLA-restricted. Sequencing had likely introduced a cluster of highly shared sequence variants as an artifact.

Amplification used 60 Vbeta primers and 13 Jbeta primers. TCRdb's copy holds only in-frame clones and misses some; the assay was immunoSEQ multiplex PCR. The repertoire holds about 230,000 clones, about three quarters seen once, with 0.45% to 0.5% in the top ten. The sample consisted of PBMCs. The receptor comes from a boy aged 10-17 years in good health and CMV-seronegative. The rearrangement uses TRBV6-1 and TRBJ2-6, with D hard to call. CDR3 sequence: CASSYPGANVLTF. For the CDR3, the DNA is TGTGCCAGCAGCTACCCTGGGGCCAACGTCCTGACTTTC.